The 14 T cell receptor beta chains below come from one sample, sequenced in a study of blood T cells in healthy people across ages. For the second PCR, which ran for roughly 7 to 11 cycles, a sample-barcoded 5' primer and a J-beta primer mix were used. TCRdb recomputed calls from the 5' RACE reads with MiXCR, one row per CDR3 protein. The sample has approximately 1,700,000 distinct CDR3 sequences, approximately 40% seen once. Sequencing was done on a sample of blood. The receptor source for this set is a human donor in good health.

CDR3 loop: CASTGEDRSNYGYTF. DNA of the CDR3: TGTGCCAGCACGGGTGAAGACAGATCTAACTATGGCTACACCTTC. The chain couples TRBV6-2 or TRBV6-3 to TRBJ1-2; tentative D call: TRBD1 (5 bases). CDR3 length: 15 residues. Trimming shortened V by 7 bases and J by 0 bases, and 15 bases separated the two germline ends. The germline V gene has CDR1 MNHEY and CDR2 SVGEGT.

The chain recombines TRBV18 with TRBJ1-6; D is uncertain. This CDR3 contains 14 residues. Deletions cut 2 bases from V and 9 bases from J, with 11 bases between. CDR1 and CDR2 from the germline V gene are KGHSH and LQKENI. The CDR3 sequence: CASSPAGKRSPLHF. CDR3 DNA: TGTGCCAGCTCACCAGCGGGGAAGCGTTCACCCCTCCACTTT.

This clonotype was observed a handful of times. The rearrangement uses TRBV12-3 or TRBV12-4 and TRBJ2-1; unclear D gene. V gave up 3 bases and J gave up 11 bases, with 5 bases separating them. The CDR3 contains 10 residues. CDR3 in amino acids: CASSFVKQFF. DNA for the CDR3: TGTGCCAGCAGTTTCGTCAAGCAGTTCTTC.

This clonotype appeared many times. The chain employs TRBV6-2 or TRBV6-3 and TRBJ1-2; TRBD1 is a possible D gene (6 bases). V was shortened by 5 bases and J by 4 bases, with 11 bases between the two germline ends. Per the germline V gene, CDR1 is MNHEY and CDR2 is SVGEGT. The CDR3 runs to 13 residues. DNA of the CDR3: TGTGCCAGCAGTCAACAGGGTCTCTATGGCTACACCTTC. Encoded protein: CASSQQGLYGYTF.

In its sample, this clonotype was seen a few times. The CDR3 spells CASSLSTGISYEQYF. CDR3 DNA sequence: TGCGCCAGCAGTCTTTCGACAGGGATCTCCTACGAGCAGTACTTC. This chain connects TRBV5-1 to TRBJ2-7; 7 bases fit TRBD1. This CDR3 spans 15 amino acids. With 5 bases clipped from V and 0 bases from J, the junction kept 8 bases outside the gene matches. Germline V CDR1 and CDR2: SGHRS, YFSETQ.

This clonotype turned up a few times. CDR3 in DNA: TGTGCCAGCAGAGCCACAGGGGCCTTGAAAAACATTCAGTACTTC. The encoded protein is CASRATGALKNIQYF. The rearrangement uses TRBV2 and TRBJ2-4, with TRBD1 matching over 7 bases. The V and J ends lost 6 bases and 4 bases, in that order; junction bases with no gene match: 9. The CDR3 consists of 15 residues. CDR1 and CDR2 from the germline V gene are SNHLY and FYNNEI.

This clonotype has more than one count but fewer than ten. V usage is TRBV12-3 or TRBV12-4 and J usage is TRBJ2-1, with D maybe TRBD2 (6 bases). There are 16 residues in the CDR3. V was clipped by 4 bases and J by 6 bases, with 19 bases between them. The CDR3 DNA reads TGTGCCAGCAGTTGGGGGGACGGTTTTAGGGCCAATGAGCAGTTCTTC. Amino acid sequence: CASSWGDGFRANEQFF.

This clonotype occurred a few times. The rearrangement uses TRBV2 and TRBJ2-7; 9 nucleotides line up with TRBD1. Germline lookup yields CDR1 SNHLY and CDR2 FYNNEI. This CDR3 has 11 residues. Trimming removed 6 bases from V and 12 bases from J; junction bases left unmatched: 6. This chain's CDR3 is CASSQRDRAYF. The CDR3 bases are TGTGCCAGCAGCCAAAGGGACAGGGCGTACTTC.

This rearrangement joins TRBV5-1 to TRBJ1-2; D may be TRBD1 (6 bases). This CDR3 comprises 14 residues. Trimming took off 5 bases at V and 5 bases at J, with 16 bases between the two ends. Germline V gene sequence: CDR1 SGHRS, CDR2 YFSETQ. The CDR3 nucleotides read TGCGCCAGCAGAGCGGGGACAAGCAATTATGGCTACACCTTC. Translated: CASRAGTSNYGYTF. Full variable domain (missing parts from reference TRBV5-1 and TRBJ1-2): KAGVTQTPRYLIKTRGQQVTLSCSPISGHRSVSWYQQTPGQGLQFLFEYFSETQRNKGNFPGRFSGRQFSNSRSEMNVSTLELGDSALYLCASRAGTSNYGYTFGSGTRLTVV.

This clonotype was seen only once. This sequence joins TRBV6-6 and TRBJ1-5, with no clear D. V shed 3 bases and J shed 3 bases, with 12 bases lying between them. In germline, CDR1 is MNHNY, CDR2 SVGAGI (reference sequence). The CDR3 extends over 15 amino acids. DNA of the CDR3: TGTGCCAGCAGTTATGAAGGGTCTCCCAATCAGCCCCAGCATTTT. It specifies CASSYEGSPNQPQHF.

The genes are TRBV6-5 and TRBJ2-7; 8 nucleotides match TRBD2. The CDR3 is made up of 15 amino acids. Germline V lookup: CDR1 MNHEY, CDR2 SVGAGI. Losses at the gene ends were 8 bases for V and 1 base for J; bases not matched to a gene: 10. CDR3 DNA: TGTGCCAGCTCGGAAGGAGCGGGGGCTTCCTACGAGCAGTACTTC. Translated, it gives CASSEGAGASYEQYF.

The genes are TRBV5-1 and TRBJ1-1; the D gene is possibly TRBD1 (6 bases). The V and J ends lost 2 bases and 8 bases respectively, with 10 bases between them. This CDR3 has 12 residues. The germline CDR1 and CDR2 sequences are SGHRS and YFSETQ. Here the CDR3 DNA reads TGCGCCAGCAGCTTAAACAGGGAAGAAGCTTTCTTT. It yields the protein CASSLNREEAFF.

The J gene is TRBJ2-4, the V gene TRBV2; 8 positions match TRBD2. The CDR3 spans 11 residues. Germline assignment: CDR1 SNHLY and CDR2 FYNNEI. Trimming removed 7 bases from V and 15 bases from J; junction bases left unmatched: 8. The CDR3 spells CASTSGGTRYF. The CDR3 region has the DNA TGTGCCAGCACCAGCGGGGGCACAAGGTACTTC.

This clonotype came up once. A much larger clone lies a single base off, so this may be a read error. CDR3 DNA: TGCAGTGCCCTGGGCGGGGGGCCCACAGATACGCAGTATTTT. Protein product: CSALGGGPTDTQYF. The chain uses TRBV20-1 and TRBJ2-3, with TRBD2 matching 8 bases. Germline values: CDR1 DFQATT, CDR2 SNEGSKA (reference sequence). With V trimmed by 6 bases and J by 2 bases, 7 bases remained unmatched. This CDR3 has 14 residues.